The T cell receptor (beta chain) described here comes from a study of cytomegalovirus exposure and HLA in healthy donors. On this clone: Its antigen remains unidentified.

The CDR3 runs to 16 residues. Germline loops: CDR1 MNHNS, CDR2 SASEGT. V gave up 3 bases and J gave up 9 bases; unmatched junction bases: 12. Study findings and constraints: Analysis performed later found approximately 17,000 TCR beta sequences associated with HLA alleles at 0.05 false discovery rate.

Researchers ran the PCR with 60 Vbeta and 13 Jbeta primers. The method was immunoSEQ multiplex PCR; TCRdb's version includes in-frame clones alone and lacks a portion of them. The sample contains about 200,000 clones, approximately 85% of which appear only once. This receptor was taken from a woman between 45 and 60 years old in good health and CMV-seronegative. The V gene is TRBV6-1, the J gene TRBJ2-1; 9 bases map to TRBD1. Sequencing was carried out using PBMCs. For the CDR3, the DNA is TGTGCCAGCAGTGATACCCGGGACAGGGCTAAGAGTGAGCAGTTCTTC. The encoded protein is CASSDTRDRAKSEQFF.